This TCR beta chain was captured by sequencing in a study of CD8+CD57+ T cells in acquired aplastic anemia. All sequencing subjects had displayed CD8+CD57+ cell expansion on flow cytometry. Every patient presented with severe acquired aplastic anemia. Only a few counts were recorded for this clonotype. CDR3 and TCR beta VDJ profiling relied on a genomic DNA template. TCRdb passed the reads through MiXCR, listing each CDR3 protein once. The table shows approximately 190,000 distinct CDR3 sequences, with 48% occurring only once. With V trimmed by 5 bases and J by 4 bases, 2 bases remained unmatched. This CDR3 contains 13 residues. Germline lookup yields CDR1 SEHNR and CDR2 FQNEAQ (reference sequence).

The chain is built from TRBV7-9 and TRBJ2-7; TRBD1 matches 10 bases. Sequencing input: sorted CD4+, CD8+, or CD8+CD57+ T cells (not recorded which) from PBMCs. This TCR came from a human donor with aplastic anemia. The CDR3 DNA follows: TGTGCCAGCAGCGGGGACAGGGGATACGAGCAGTACTTC. Amino acid sequence: CASSGDRGYEQYF.